This T cell receptor beta chain derives from a study of T cells in Graves' hyperthyroidism and ophthalmopathy (dated by TCRdb to between 2018 and 2021). Regarding the research as a whole: Peripheral blood was collected at initial diagnosis, before any treatment. TCR V-J signatures able to tell the groups apart were searched for in a discovery cohort of about a hundred patients, of whom 43 had Graves' ophthalmopathy and about 60 had stable Graves' hyperthyroidism. Prospective prediction of ophthalmopathy was tested in an independent validation cohort of 18 to 20 hyperthyroidism patients and around 16 patients who later progressed to ophthalmopathy. For training and testing, the 110 or so patients in the discovery cohort were randomly divided in a 7:3 ratio. The study also compared thyroid tissue and blood T-cell repertoires from more than 5 Graves' hyperthyroidism patients. After sampling, hyperthyroidism patients received methimazole starting at 30 mg daily, and ophthalmopathy patients received high-dose intravenous methylprednisolone. The paper reports TCR Vbeta CDR3 sequencing of about 140 peripheral blood samples: fewer than 50 ophthalmopathy, roughly 74 hyperthyroidism and some 17 progressor patients.

General conclusions and limits of the study: Sample size was not statistically predetermined, and investigators were not blinded to group allocation. A model built on a 13 V-J signature distinguished ophthalmopathy from stable hyperthyroidism, reaching over 85% sensitivity and around 82% specificity in cross-validation and 80%/75% in testing. In validation, the model predicted progression to ophthalmopathy with approximately 70% sensitivity and approximately 72% specificity, a median of 6.5 months before onset. Most expanded thyroid clonotypes (frequency above 0.001) were also found in blood, which suggests that blood repertoires may mirror thyroid immune responses.

The table lists this clonotype with many counts. Its antigen remains unidentified. No per-base quality is available; no much larger clone lies one base away. Sequences DFQATT (CDR1) and SNEGSKA (CDR2) are obtained from the germline V gene (reference sequence). The CDR3 runs 15 residues from the cysteine to the phenylalanine. Left in the record is the CDR3 DNA by itself, 45 bases read in frame from the first base. The junction shows trimming of 7 bases on V and 7 bases on J, plus 23 bases between the germline ends. The TCR beta CDR3 regions were amplified from RNA transcripts. A first-round RT-PCR of the TCR CDR3 used the HTBI primer set with the Qiagen OneStep RT-PCR kit. A second multiplex PCR round built the libraries, followed by size selection and purification. The libraries were sequenced on an Illumina HiSeq2000 using paired-end 100 bp reads. In the authors' own workflow: SOAPnuke was used to process the raw data, removing reads that contained adapters or uncalled bases, had a mean Phred below 15, or lacked an exact match to the constant primer or identifier. COPE v1.2.5 was used to merge the high-quality paired reads, and each unique nucleotide sequence was defined as a clonotype. Clonotypes were aligned to IMGT TRBV, TRBD and TRBJ reference segments using MiTCR v1.1. Analysis was restricted to V-J combinations with a frequency above 0.0001, which covered roughly 99% of repertoires. A TCS score was defined as the ratio between F50 (clonal expansion) and ExV (chaos), using BLOSUM62-based TCRdist between CDR3 peptides within each V-J. Welch's t-statistics and random forest reduced around 550 V-J features to 13, which were used in a naive Bayes classifier (R e1071). In TCRdb, the public reads were trimmed at Q25 with fastp and aligned with MiXCR, with productive beta chains retained. Rows are combined by CDR3 protein, so each entry shows the most common genes and DNA. V and J calls and clone size were set by TCRdb, not the authors. Present in this sample are approximately 590,000 distinct CDR3 sequences, more than 15% of which were seen just once. Jointly, the top ten make up around 7.3% of the sample.

Graves' hyperthyroidism was defined as stable when no progression to ophthalmopathy occurred over 18 months of follow-up. The hyperthyroidism patients were between 18 and 65 years old and newly diagnosed, with a disease duration of less than 2 months. Patients with uncontrolled infections, other autoimmune diseases, pregnancy or lactation were excluded. Clinical symptoms, serum thyroxine and TRAb, thyroid ultrasound, and orbital computed tomography formed the basis for the diagnoses. PBMCs were isolated from roughly 10 ml of fresh peripheral blood by Ficoll-Paque density gradient centrifugation. Total RNA was extracted using Trizol reagent, and RNA quality was assessed on an Agilent 2100 Bioanalyzer.

Sequencing was carried out using blood. The sequence was collected from a woman aged 25 to 39 with Graves' hyperthyroidism. The receptor chain draws on TRBV20-1 and TRBJ2-1; no confident D gene assignment can be made. CDR3 reads: CSVRLATVFKNEQFF. The DNA sequence follows: TGCAGTGTCCGGCTGGCTACCGTGTTCAAAAATGAGCAGTTCTTC.